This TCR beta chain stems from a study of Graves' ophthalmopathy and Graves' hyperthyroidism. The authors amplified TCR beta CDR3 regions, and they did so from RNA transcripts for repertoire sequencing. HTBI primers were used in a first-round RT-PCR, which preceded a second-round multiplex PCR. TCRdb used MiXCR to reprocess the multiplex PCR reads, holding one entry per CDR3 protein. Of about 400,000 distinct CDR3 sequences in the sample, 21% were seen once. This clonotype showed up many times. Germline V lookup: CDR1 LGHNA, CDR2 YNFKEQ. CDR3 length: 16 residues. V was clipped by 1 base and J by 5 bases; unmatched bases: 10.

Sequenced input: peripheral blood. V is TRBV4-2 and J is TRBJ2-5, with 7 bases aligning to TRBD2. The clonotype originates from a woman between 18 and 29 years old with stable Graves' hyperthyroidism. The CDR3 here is CASSQGRGRVGETQYF. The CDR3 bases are TGTGCCAGCAGCCAAGGAAGAGGGAGGGTAGGGGAGACCCAGTACTTC.